This T cell receptor beta chain was obtained from a study of cytomegalovirus exposure and HLA in healthy donors. Study-level points and caveats: TCR beta chains numbering under 200 were designated cytomegalovirus-associated.

With 60 Vbeta and 13 Jbeta primers, the PCR was carried out. Assay: immunoSEQ multiplex PCR; the TCRdb copy retains only in-frame clones and omits some. The data show over 150,000 clones, about four fifths seen once. As regards this clone: Its antigen is currently unknown.

The sample was PBMCs. The origin of this receptor is a young man in good health and CMV-seronegative.

In DNA, the CDR3 is TGTGCCTGGAGTATAGCGGTTTTCTGGGGGCAGTACTTC. Residues: CAWSIAVFWGQYF. This sequence joins TRBV30 and TRBJ2-7, with D tentatively TRBD2 (6 bases). Germline CDR1 is GTSNPN and CDR2 is SVGIG (reference sequence). V gave up 2 bases and J gave up 9 bases, with 17 bases separating them. The CDR3 covers 13 residues. Based on the CDR3 plus reference TRBV30 and TRBJ2-7, the full variable domain is SQTIHQWPATLVQPVGSPLSLECTVEGTSNPNLYWYRQAAGRGLQLLFYSVGIGQISSEVPQNLSASRPQDRQFILSSKKLLLSDSGFYLCAWSIAVFWGQYFGPGTRLTVT.